Following are 26 T cell receptor beta chains from one sample sequenced in a study of T-cell memory formation after mild COVID-19. Each CDR3 protein gets one entry after TCRdb re-called the 5' RACE reads with MiXCR. The table lists fewer than 500,000 distinct CDR3 sequences, roughly 25% of them singletons. Sequencing was done on a sample of PBMCs or a T cell subset sorted from them (not recorded which). Receptors originate from an adult woman who had mild COVID-19 (a few samples of this study predate the infection). Cell type and time point are not known.

This chain connects TRBV6-5 to TRBJ1-2, with D uncertain. The CDR3 is made up of 14 amino acids. Trimming cost V 5 bases and J 4 bases, with 14 bases left between them. Per germline, CDR1 MNHEY and CDR2 SVGAGI. In DNA form, the CDR3 reads TGTGCCAGCAGTGGCAAACAGAAGTCCTATGGCTACACCTTC. Residues: CASSGKQKSYGYTF.

This chain connects TRBV2 to TRBJ1-1; 8 bases line up with TRBD1. The CDR3 totals 15 residues. Germline V gene sequence: CDR1 SNHLY, CDR2 FYNNEI. V lost 6 bases, J lost 3 bases, and 9 bases stayed unmatched. As DNA, the CDR3 is TGTGCCAGCAGCCCGCCCACAGGGGGGGACACTGAAGCTTTCTTT. Translating gives CASSPPTGGDTEAFF.

This clonotype has just a few counts. This chain links TRBV12-3 or TRBV12-4 with TRBJ2-1; 11 nucleotides agree with TRBD1. V dropped 3 bases and J dropped 10; count of bases not matched to a gene: 8. The CDR3 spans 15 residues. As DNA, the CDR3 is TGTGCCAGCAGTTTTGGGACAGGGGGTGCGAGGGAGCAGTTCTTC. As protein: CASSFGTGGAREQFF.

The genes are TRBV5-1 and TRBJ2-1; tentatively, D is TRBD2 (6 bases). V was pared by 0 bases and J by 6 bases, with 7 bases between. The germline gives CDR1 SGHRS, CDR2 YFSETQ. CDR3 length: 13 amino acids. CDR3 bases: TGCGCCAGCAGCTTGGGGGACTTCAATGAGCAGTTCTTC. Translated, it gives CASSLGDFNEQFF.

There are a few counts of this clonotype. J is TRBJ2-6 and V is TRBV6-5; the D gene could be TRBD1 or TRBD2 (5 bases each). The CDR3 spans 17 residues. Looked up from germline, CDR1 is MNHEY and CDR2 is SVGAGI. The V and J ends lost 0 bases and 2 bases respectively, with 11 bases between them. Here the CDR3 DNA reads TGTGCCAGCAGTTACTCGATAGTGGGGGCTGGGGCCAACGTCCTGACTTTC. This translates into CASSYSIVGAGANVLTF.

The chain is built from TRBV27 and TRBJ2-7; TRBD1 matches 7 bases. Germline CDR1 reads MNHEY; CDR2 reads SMNVEV (reference sequence). The CDR3 totals 13 residues. Trimming cost V 5 bases and J 2 bases; bases outside gene matches: 3. The CDR3 sequence: CASSKGGTYEQYF. The DNA of the CDR3 is TGTGCCAGCAGTAAAGGGGGCACCTACGAGCAGTACTTC.

The chain has TRBV7-4 and TRBJ2-7; 8 nucleotides align to TRBD2. Germline V gene lookup returns CDR1 SGHVT and CDR2 SQSDAQ. This CDR3 contains 19 residues. V was pared by 1 base and J by 4 bases, with 18 bases of the junction left unmatched. The CDR3 region has the DNA TGTGCCAGCAGCTTAGAGAGACTAGCGCAACTCCCGGCTGCGTACGAGCAGTACTTC. It translates to CASSLERLAQLPAAYEQYF.

The chain joins TRBV6-1 to TRBJ1-1, with D possibly being TRBD1 (5 bases). Per germline, CDR1 MNHNS and CDR2 SASEGT. The V end lost 4 bases, the J end lost 3 bases, and 15 bases lay between the germline ends. The length of the CDR3 is 15 residues. The CDR3 sequence: CASSARDAGYTEAFF. CDR3 sequence (DNA): TGTGCCAGCAGTGCCCGGGACGCCGGATACACTGAAGCTTTCTTT.

This clonotype has a handful of counts. V is TRBV12-3 or TRBV12-4 and J is TRBJ2-1; the D is unclear. The CDR3 runs 15 residues. V was shortened by 3 bases and J by 2 bases, with 11 bases between the two germline ends. CDR3 amino acids: CASSFGWRTYNEQFF. CDR3 sequence (DNA): TGTGCCAGCAGTTTCGGTTGGCGGACCTACAATGAGCAGTTCTTC.

The CDR3 region has the DNA TGTGCCAGCAGCGTTCGACAGGGGAGTGAAGCTTTCTTT. Its protein product is CASSVRQGSEAFF. V and J are TRBV7-2 and TRBJ1-1, with 8 bases identical to TRBD1. The length of the CDR3 is 13 residues. J was trimmed by 7 bases and V by 5 bases; bases with no gene match: 6. The V gene's germline CDR1 is SGHTA and CDR2 FQGNSA. Together with reference TRBV7-2 and TRBJ1-1, the CDR3 gives the full variable domain: GAGVSQSPSNKVTEKGKDVELRCDPISGHTALYWYRQSLGQGLEFLIYFQGNSAPDKSGLPSDRFSAERTGGSVSTLTIQRTQQEDSAVYLCASSVRQGSEAFFGQGTRLTVV.

This clonotype was counted only a few times. The gene calls are TRBV7-9 and TRBJ1-1; D might be TRBD1 (5 bases). V was shortened by 1 base and J by 5 bases, with 11 bases between the two germline ends. In germline, CDR1 is SEHNR, CDR2 FQNEAQ (reference sequence). This CDR3 contains 14 residues. Here the CDR3 DNA reads TGTGCCAGCAGCTTAGGTGCAGGGCGGACTGAAGCTTTCTTT. Its protein product is CASSLGAGRTEAFF.

This rearrangement joins TRBV20-1 to TRBJ1-6; D not resolved. V was clipped by 6 bases and J by 7 bases, with 19 bases between them. The CDR3 is made up of 15 amino acids. Germline-derived CDR1 and CDR2 are DFQATT and SNEGSKA (reference sequence). The CDR3 sequence: CSALISYGENSPLHF. The CDR3 DNA is TGCAGTGCCTTAATCTCGTATGGGGAGAATTCACCCCTCCACTTT.

The chain recombines TRBV9 with TRBJ2-7; 8 bases match TRBD1. J gave up 2 bases and V 3 bases, and 7 bases lay outside the gene matches. Germline values: CDR1 SGDLS, CDR2 YYNGEE. The CDR3 spans 15 residues. In DNA, the CDR3 is TGTGCCAGCAGCGGAGGACAGGGTACTACCTACGAGCAGTACTTC. It specifies CASSGGQGTTYEQYF.

The genes are TRBV27 and TRBJ2-7; the match to TRBD1 covers 8 bases. This CDR3 comprises 15 residues. Germline V gene data show CDR1 as MNHEY and CDR2 as SMNVEV (reference sequence). With V trimmed by 5 bases and J by 3 bases, 9 bases remained unmatched. The CDR3 sequence is CASSTYPGQDYEQYF. The CDR3 nucleotides are TGTGCCAGCAGTACCTATCCGGGACAGGACTACGAGCAGTACTTC.

This clonotype was observed a handful of times. The chain couples TRBV7-9 to TRBJ2-6; 8 bases are shared with TRBD2. Germline CDR1 reads SEHNR; CDR2 reads FQNEAQ (reference sequence). The CDR3 contains 12 residues. Germline trimming cut 4 bases from V and 18 bases from J; bases unmatched to any gene: 8. The CDR3 region is CASSYREGHATF. For the CDR3, the DNA is TGTGCCAGCAGCTACCGGGAGGGCCATGCGACTTTC.

About this clonotype itself: One end of the junction does not line up with germline, which may come from a read error. The chain joins TRBV7-7 to TRBJ2-2; D remains ambiguous. Looked up from germline, CDR1 is SSHAT and CDR2 is FNYEAQ (reference sequence). The CDR3 has 13 amino acids. CDR3 sequence (DNA): TGTGCTAGCAGCCGCTTTTCCACCGGGGAGCTGTTTTTT. Translating it yields CASSRFSTGELFF.

The chain uses TRBV6-5 and TRBJ2-3; 9 nucleotides match TRBD1. The CDR3 extends over 15 amino acids. V was pared by 10 bases and J by 6 bases, with 14 bases of the junction left unmatched. Looked up from germline, CDR1 is MNHEY and CDR2 is SVGAGI. CDR3 sequence (DNA): TGTGCCACCCTAGGGACAGGGACGGGCTCGGATACGCAGTATTTT. This codes for CATLGTGTGSDTQYF.

The chain employs TRBV7-6 and TRBJ2-1; 8 bases match TRBD2. CDR3 length: 15 amino acids. Germline values: CDR1 SGHVS, CDR2 FNYEAQ. V lost 4 bases, J lost 7 bases, and 9 bases stayed unmatched. The CDR3 here is CASSSPGGIQNEQFF. CDR3 sequence (DNA): TGTGCCAGCAGCTCCCCGGGGGGGATTCAGAATGAGCAGTTCTTC.

This chain uses TRBV2 with TRBJ1-1; TRBD1 agrees at 8 bases. The ends lost 7 bases at V and 5 bases at J; junction bases unmatched: 6. Germline loops: CDR1 SNHLY, CDR2 FYNNEI. This CDR3 is built from 13 residues. The CDR3 here is CASTYRGTTEAFF. The DNA for the CDR3 is TGTGCCAGCACGTACAGGGGGACTACTGAAGCTTTCTTT.

This clonotype has a handful of counts. This chain uses TRBV15 with TRBJ1-1, with D perhaps matching TRBD1 (6 bases). The CDR3 runs to 20 residues. Germline CDR1 LNHNV, CDR2 YYDKDF (reference sequence). Trimming removed 0 bases at V and 1 base at J, with 24 bases between. CDR3 sequence: CATSRDRRGLAGTKNTEAFF. DNA for the CDR3: TGTGCCACCAGCAGAGATCGGCGGGGTTTAGCGGGGACAAAGAACACTGAAGCTTTCTTT.

This clonotype was observed a few times. This chain uses TRBV7-6 with TRBJ1-1, with D possibly being TRBD1 (6 bases). Germline lookup yields CDR1 SGHVS and CDR2 FNYEAQ. CDR3 length: 15 residues. Trimming removed 4 bases at V and 5 bases at J, with 17 bases between. CDR3 nucleotide sequence: TGTGCCAGCAGCTCCAGACAGGCGGGTACAACTGAAGCTTTCTTT. Translated, it gives CASSSRQAGTTEAFF.

This clonotype has ten or more counts. This chain joins TRBV7-9 and TRBJ2-6, with D unresolved. Germline V gives CDR1 SEHNR, CDR2 FQNEAQ (reference sequence). Trimming took off 1 base at V and 0 bases at J, with 10 bases between the two ends. The CDR3 runs to 17 residues. CDR3 bases: TGTGCCAGCAGCTTAGATGTCGGTCACTCTGGGGCCAACGTCCTGACTTTC. Amino acid sequence: CASSLDVGHSGANVLTF. Full variable domain (outside the CDR3, taken from reference TRBV7-9 and TRBJ2-6): DTGVSQNPRHKITKRGQNVTFRCDPISEHNRLYWYRQTLGQGPEFLTYFQNEAQLEKSRLLSDRFSAERPKGSFSTLEIQRTEQGDSAMYLCASSLDVGHSGANVLTFGAGSRLTVL.

The gene calls are TRBV9 and TRBJ1-1; TRBD1 aligns across 8 bases. The CDR3 length is 18 residues. The V segment lost 1 base and the J segment 4 bases; nucleotides outside the gene matches: 15. The germline gives CDR1 SGDLS, CDR2 YYNGEE. The chain's CDR3 is CASSVLGGQGPWGTEAFF. In DNA, the CDR3 is TGTGCCAGCAGCGTATTGGGAGGACAGGGACCTTGGGGCACTGAAGCTTTCTTT. The full variable domain, rest sourced from reference TRBV9 and TRBJ1-1, is DSGVTQTPKHLITATGQRVTLRCSPRSGDLSVYWYQQSLDQGLQFLIQYYNGEERAKGNILERFSAQQFPDLHSELNLSSLELGDSALYFCASSVLGGQGPWGTEAFFGQGTRLTVV.

This chain uses TRBV6-2 or TRBV6-3 with TRBJ2-3; no clear D. Trimming removed 0 bases from V and 6 bases from J, with 16 bases in between. The length of the CDR3 is 16 residues. The germline V gene has CDR1 MNHEY and CDR2 SVGEGT. The CDR3 coding sequence is TGTGCCAGCAGTTACTCGCCCCACAGCTCCACGGATACGCAGTATTTT. Residues: CASSYSPHSSTDTQYF.

V usage is TRBV2 and J usage is TRBJ2-3, with TRBD2 matching 9 bases. The CDR3 contains 15 residues. Germline V gene sequence: CDR1 SNHLY, CDR2 FYNNEI. V shed 8 bases and J 4 bases; nucleotides not matched to a gene: 10. Here the CDR3 reads CASRRGGQGPDTQYF. Written as DNA, the CDR3 is TGTGCCAGCCGGCGGGGGGGCCAAGGTCCAGATACGCAGTATTTT.

Only a few counts were recorded for this clonotype. The chain carries TRBV5-1 and TRBJ2-2; the D gene is possibly TRBD2 (5 bases). The germline V gene encodes CDR1 SGHRS and CDR2 YFSETQ. CDR3 length equals 12 residues. The germline V and J ends were trimmed by 5 bases and 6 bases, with 8 bases remaining between them. The CDR3 DNA reads as TGCGCCAGCAGAGAGGGTTCCGGGGAGCTGTTTTTT. It yields the protein CASREGSGELFF.